This T cell receptor (beta chain) originates from a study of blood T cell repertoires in COVID-19. Study at large: Specimens from acute and convalescent COVID-19 originated in the United States, Italy and Spain.

In the authors' workflow: Counts of nucleated cells, estimated from reference gene primer amplification, were obtained. Sequencing used immunoSEQ multiplex PCR; TCRdb keeps in-frame clones, though not all of them. Clone size and the V and J calls come from that table; the DNA yielded D and trimming. The sample shows about 380,000 clones, more than 75% of them seen only once. Of note for this clone: Other nucleotide sequences in the sample specify the same CDR3.

Sequenced material: peripheral blood. The TCR sequence derives from a human donor with acute or convalescent COVID-19. The donor label of this sample is uncertain.

The CDR3 region is CASSLVVSSYEQYF. DNA of the CDR3: TGCGCCAGCAGCTTGGTTGTGAGCTCCTACGAGCAGTACTTC. The chain links TRBV5-1 to TRBJ2-7; D is unresolved. CDR1 and CDR2 (germline): SGHRS, YFSETQ. V lost 0 bases and J 0 bases, leaving 7 bases between the germline ends. The CDR3 contains 14 residues.